Listed below are T cell receptor beta chains from one sample, sequenced in a study of naive and memory T cell subsets. TCRdb redid the calling of the UMI-ligation and nested PCR reads with MiXCR, one entry per CDR3 protein. The sample holds 90,000 to 120,000 distinct CDR3 sequences, around 13% seen once. The sequenced sample was naive CD8+ T cells from blood. The receptors were sampled from a human donor in good health. Each CDR3 is given with its conserved first and last residue. The order of the fields is D gene, clone size, J gene, V gene, CDR3 DNA, CDR3 protein. A D gene is named only where the DNA matches it firmly. Size is omitted from some rows. Given values are once, few, many or a class for expanded clones.

NA,NA,TRBJ2-5,TRBV28,TGTGCCAGCAGTTTTCTCTCCCAGGGTAGATACCAAGAGACCCAGTACTTC,CASSFLSQGRYQETQYF
NA,few,TRBJ1-5,TRBV20-1,TGCAGTGCTAGAGGGGTGGCAGGGGCCGGGCAGCCCCAGCATTTT,CSARGVAGAGQPQHF
NA,NA,TRBJ2-1,TRBV4-3,TGCGCCAGCAGCCGCAGTGGCGCTGGAGGCAATGAGCAGTTCTTC,CASSRSGAGGNEQFF
TRBD1,many,TRBJ2-7,TRBV7-9,TGTGCCAGCAGCTACGGGGGGTACGCGACAGGGGGCTACGAGCAGTACTTC,CASSYGGYATGGYEQYF
TRBD2,few,TRBJ2-3,TRBV9,TGTGCCAGCACCGGGACTAGCGGGGCAGATACGCAGTATTTT,CASTGTSGADTQYF
NA,NA,TRBJ2-7,TRBV4-3,TGCGCCAGCAGCCAAGGCGGAGAGAGCTCCTACGAGCAGTACTTC,CASSQGGESSYEQYF
TRBD1,NA,TRBJ2-1,TRBV6-2/TRBV6-3,TGTGCCAGCAGTGCCCACAGGGGTTACTACAATGAGCAGTTCTTC,CASSAHRGYYNEQFF
TRBD2,NA,TRBJ2-7,TRBV12-3/TRBV12-4,TGTGCCAGCACCGTCGGGGGGGGAGTGGGTAGCTACGAGCAGTACTTC,CASTVGGGVGSYEQYF
TRBD1,NA,TRBJ1-2,TRBV7-9,TGTGCCAGCAGCTATGGACAGGAAAACTGGAAATATGGCTACACCTTC,CASSYGQENWKYGYTF
NA,many,TRBJ1-1,TRBV12-3/TRBV12-4,TGTGCCAGCAGTTTTATGGGGGACGCTGAAGCTTTCTTT,CASSFMGDAEAFF
NA,many,TRBJ1-1,TRBV30,TGTGCCTGGAGTCCTGGGGGGGTAGCTTTCTTT,CAWSPGGVAFF
TRBD2,many,TRBJ2-2,TRBV28,TGTGCCAGCTCCCTAGGTGGACTAGCGGGGTGGAACACCGGGGAGCTGTTTTTT,CASSLGGLAGWNTGELFF
NA,few,TRBJ2-3,TRBV7-9,TGTGCCAGCAGCTTTTCGGGGGCCTTCACAGATACGCAGTATTTT,CASSFSGAFTDTQYF
TRBD1,few,TRBJ1-5,TRBV9,TGTGCCAGCAGCGCGACAGGGCGGGGTCAGCCCCAGCATTTT,CASSATGRGQPQHF
NA,NA,TRBJ2-7,TRBV27,TGTGCCAGCAGTTCCTGGGGCGACGAGCAGTACTTC,CASSSWGDEQYF
NA,NA,TRBJ2-5,TRBV20-1,TGCAGTGCTAGAGGGACCCTAGCCTATGAGACCCAGTACTTC,CSARGTLAYETQYF
NA,NA,TRBJ1-4,TRBV7-9,TGTGCCAGCAGTTCAGGGGCAGTCCGAAAACTGTTTTTT,CASSSGAVRKLFF
NA,few,TRBJ1-6,TRBV20-1,TGCAGTGCTAGAGATCGGGAGGCAAGCTCCTATAATTCACCCCTCCACTTT,CSARDREASSYNSPLHF
NA,many,TRBJ2-2,TRBV2,TGTGCCAGCAGTGAAGCGCGTTACACCGGGGAGCTGTTTTTT,CASSEARYTGELFF
TRBD2,few,TRBJ2-1,TRBV7-6,TGTGCCAGCACCTTACTAGCGGGAGTCTCCTACAATGAGCAGTTCTTC,CASTLLAGVSYNEQFF
TRBD2,NA,TRBJ2-1,TRBV11-2,TGTGCCAGCAGCTTAGTTTGGGGAGGGGATGAGCAGTTCTTC,CASSLVWGGDEQFF
NA,few,TRBJ2-7,TRBV6-6,TGTGCCAGCAAAATCCGGGGGATCCCCTACGAGCAGTACTTC,CASKIRGIPYEQYF
NA,NA,TRBJ1-2,TRBV7-9,TGTGCCAGCAGCTTAGGGGGACACCTCTATGGCTACACCTTC,CASSLGGHLYGYTF
TRBD1,NA,TRBJ2-1,TRBV24-1,TGTGCCACCAGTGAATACGACACAGGGGACAATGAGCAGTTCTTC,CATSEYDTGDNEQFF
NA,NA,TRBJ1-1,TRBV28,TGTGCCAGCAGTTTAGGACAGCGGAGTGAAGCTTTCTTT,CASSLGQRSEAFF
NA,NA,TRBJ2-1,TRBV12-3/TRBV12-4,TGTGCCAGCAGTCCCGACGAGAATGAGCAGTTCTTC,CASSPDENEQFF
NA,few,TRBJ2-2,TRBV29-1,TGCAGCGCCACCGAGGTACGGGGACCGAACACCGGGGAGCTGTTTTTT,CSATEVRGPNTGELFF
NA,NA,TRBJ2-5,TRBV7-9,TGTGCCAGCAGCTCCCGGCCCAGATCAAGGAGCCCAGAGACCCAGTACTTC,CASSSRPRSRSPETQYF
NA,NA,TRBJ2-7,TRBV29-1,TGCAGCGTTACCGACAAGAGGCAGAGCTCCTACGAGCAGTACTTC,CSVTDKRQSSYEQYF
TRBD2,many,TRBJ2-1,TRBV13,TGTGCCAGCAGCTTAAGAAGCGGGAACTCCTACAATGAGCAGTTCTTC,CASSLRSGNSYNEQFF
NA,few,TRBJ2-7,TRBV5-1,TGCGCCAGCAGCCGGGGGGCGGAGCAGTACTTC,CASSRGAEQYF
TRBD1,few,TRBJ1-5,TRBV28,TGTGCCAGCATCCTAACAGGGCAGGGGGATCAGCCCCAGCATTTT,CASILTGQGDQPQHF
TRBD1,NA,TRBJ1-6,TRBV28,TGTGCCAGCAGTTTATACGGGGACAGGATCTTACCCCTCCACTTT,CASSLYGDRILPLHF
NA,NA,TRBJ2-7,TRBV5-8,TGTGCCAGCAGCCCTTTCGGGGGGCCATCCTACGAGCAGTACTTC,CASSPFGGPSYEQYF